The 5 T cell receptor beta chains below come from one sample, sequenced in a study of Graves' ophthalmopathy and Graves' hyperthyroidism. Amplification targeted the TCR beta CDR3 regions, with RNA transcripts as the source material. HTBI primers were employed in first-round RT-PCR, then a second-round multiplex PCR followed. TCRdb re-called the multiplex PCR reads through MiXCR, storing one row per CDR3 protein. In the table there are over 450,000 distinct CDR3 sequences, under 15% of which are singletons. Sequenced: blood. The receptors derive from a woman under 40 with Graves' ophthalmopathy.

About this clonotype: Mismatch with germline at one junction end may stem from a read error. The V call is TRBV18, the J call TRBJ2-7, with no clear D. Germline V gene data show CDR1 as KGHSH and CDR2 as LQKENI. The CDR3 runs to 13 residues. The CDR3 DNA is TGTGTCAGCTCACCCCCGGACGAGTACGAGCAGTACTTC. Translated, it gives CVSSPPDEYEQYF.

This clonotype was picked up many times. This rearrangement joins TRBV3-1 to TRBJ1-6; D uncertain. Trimming cost V 0 bases and J 12 bases, with 15 bases left between them. Per the germline V gene, CDR1 is LGHDT and CDR2 is YNNKEL (reference sequence). This CDR3 comprises 15 residues. For the CDR3, the DNA is TGTGCCAGCAGCCAAGATGCGGCAGGCGCTGGACCCCTCCACTTT. Protein: CASSQDAAGAGPLHF.

This clonotype has ten or more counts. The rearrangement joins TRBV5-6 to TRBJ2-2; 7 nucleotides match TRBD2. The V gene's germline CDR1 is SGHDT and CDR2 YYEEEE. V shed 3 bases, J shed 1 base, and the junction held 3 bases outside the gene matches. The CDR3 has 15 residues. CDR3: CASSSLAENTGELFF. The CDR3 DNA reads as TGTGCCAGCAGCTCCCTAGCGGAGAACACCGGGGAGCTGTTTTTT.

The chain joins TRBV28 to TRBJ1-5; D not resolved. The CDR3 has 15 residues. V shed 6 bases and J shed 2 bases, with 14 bases lying between them. Germline V lookup: CDR1 MDHEN, CDR2 SYDVKM. CDR3 residues: CASRSAGFGNQPQHF. The CDR3 DNA reads TGTGCCAGCAGATCGGCGGGGTTTGGCAATCAGCCCCAGCATTTT.

The chain couples TRBV4-1 to TRBJ2-2; 7 bases fit TRBD2. CDR1 and CDR2 (germline): MGHRA, YSYEKL. The CDR3 runs 16 residues. Trimming cost V 1 base and J 0 bases; bases outside gene matches: 2. As DNA, the CDR3 is TGCGCCAGCAGCCAAGTCGCGGGGGCGAACACCGGGGAGCTGTTTTTT. Its protein product is CASSQVAGANTGELFF.